This T cell receptor beta chain was sequenced during a study of technical replicates of blood from several donors. The assay was immunoSEQ multiplex PCR, and TCRdb's table has in-frame clones only and misses some. The sample contains tens of thousands of clones, 90% to 95% of which appear only once. The CDR3 is 15 residues long. Deletions cut 6 bases from V and 4 bases from J, with 17 bases between. Per germline, CDR1 SGHRS and CDR2 YFSETQ. The clonotype was recovered from a human donor in good health. V is TRBV5-1 and J is TRBJ2-1; perhaps TRBD2 as D (6 bases). The sequenced sample was T cells isolated from PBMCs. The CDR3 loop reads CASTVRAGSYNEQFF. CDR3 coding DNA: TGCGCCAGCACGGTAAGGGCGGGATCTTACAATGAGCAGTTCTTC.